This passage covers 28 T cell receptor beta chains from one sample sequenced in a study of blood T cell repertoires in COVID-19. TCRdb's copy holds only in-frame clones and misses some; the assay was immunoSEQ multiplex PCR. The top ten hold roughly 3% of the sample, which has under 130,000 clones, about 90% seen once. The sequenced sample consisted of peripheral blood. These receptors were obtained from a man aged 50 to 59 in a cohort sampled during active COVID-19.

The chain uses TRBV5-1 and TRBJ1-4, with D perhaps TRBD1 (5 bases). Trimming took off 4 bases at V and 1 base at J, with 11 bases between the two ends. The CDR3 loop spans 15 amino acids. Germline V gene sequence: CDR1 SGHRS, CDR2 YFSETQ. The DNA of the CDR3 is TGCGCCAGCAGCCCCACGGGGGTAACTAATGAAAAACTGTTTTTT. Its protein is CASSPTGVTNEKLFF. The entire variable domain, with the rest obtained from reference TRBV5-1 and TRBJ1-4, is as follows: KAGVTQTPRYLIKTRGQQVTLSCSPISGHRSVSWYQQTPGQGLQFLFEYFSETQRNKGNFPGRFSGRQFSNSRSEMNVSTLELGDSALYLCASSPTGVTNEKLFFGSGTQLSVL.

This chain links TRBV24-1 with TRBJ2-5; 7 bases match TRBD1. Germline V gene data show CDR1 as KGHDR and CDR2 as SFDVKD. V shed 4 bases and J 2 bases; nucleotides not matched to a gene: 18. This CDR3 has 19 amino acids. The CDR3 DNA sequence: TGTGCCACCAGTGACCGATCTCTAGGGGGCCCCCTCAATCAAGAGACCCAGTACTTC. As protein: CATSDRSLGGPLNQETQYF.

The chain combines TRBV21-1 with TRBJ1-1. TRBV21-1 is flagged as a pseudogene. The CDR3 contains 14 residues. This CDR3 is CASSKVAPNTEAFF. Here the CDR3 DNA reads TGTGCCAGCAGCAAAGTTGCGCCGAACACTGAAGCTTTCTTT.

J is TRBJ1-1 and V is TRBV3-1 (or the pseudogene TRBV3-2), with D possibly matching TRBD1 (6 bases). Germline V gene lookup returns CDR1 LGHDT and CDR2 YNNKEL (reference sequence). The CDR3 covers 15 residues. V lost 1 base and J 0 bases, leaving 9 bases between the germline ends. The CDR3 DNA reads as TGTGCCAGCAGCCAAGGGGGGGGCATGAACACTGAAGCTTTCTTT. This translates into CASSQGGGMNTEAFF.

The chain recombines TRBV5-1 with TRBJ2-5; TRBD2 is a possible D gene (5 bases). The CDR3 extends over 14 amino acids. Between the trimmed V and J ends, which lost 0 bases and 5 bases, there was a span of 11 bases. Per germline, CDR1 SGHRS and CDR2 YFSETQ. The CDR3, as DNA: TGCGCCAGCAGCTTGGGGGAGCCCCGGGAGACCCAGTACTTC. Its protein is CASSLGEPRETQYF.

The chain joins TRBV20-1 to TRBJ2-3; D is undetermined. The length of the CDR3 is 11 residues. Trimming shortened V by 7 bases and J by 2 bases, and 7 bases separated the two germline ends. CDR1 is DFQATT and CDR2 is SNEGSKA in the germline V gene (reference sequence). CDR3 nucleotide sequence: TGCAGTGGCGGCTACACAGATACGCAGTATTTT. This encodes CSGGYTDTQYF.

This chain joins TRBV7-9 and TRBJ1-1, with 10 bases that match TRBD1. Unmatched junction bases numbered 4, after V lost 5 bases and J lost 4 bases. Germline-derived CDR1 and CDR2 are SEHNR and FQNEAQ (reference sequence). The CDR3 covers 14 residues. The CDR3 reads CASSGWDRGTEAFF. In nucleotides, the CDR3 is TGTGCCAGCAGCGGCTGGGACAGGGGCACTGAAGCTTTCTTT.

This clone is a singleton in its sample. At one boundary the junction diverges from the germline segment, which might be a read error. The chain links TRBV6-5 to TRBJ1-3, with 8 bases matching TRBD1. CDR3 length: 12 residues. Germline CDR1 and CDR2: MNHEY and SVGAGI. The CDR3 spells CASSTGTGRLEF. The CDR3 DNA sequence: TGTGCCAGCAGTACAGGGACAGGACGGCTCGAGTTT.

The genes are TRBV28 and TRBJ2-3, with D possibly TRBD1 on 6 matching bases. Deletions cut 6 bases from V and 2 bases from J, with 12 bases between. CDR1 MDHEN and CDR2 SYDVKM come from the germline V gene. The CDR3 has 14 residues. Here the CDR3 reads CASRSGAFTDTQYF. CDR3 DNA: TGTGCCAGCAGGTCAGGGGCCTTCACAGATACGCAGTATTTT.

The V and J genes are TRBV6-5 and TRBJ1-2; perhaps TRBD1 as D (5 bases). Deletions cut 11 bases from V and 3 bases from J, with 10 bases between. The CDR3 spans 11 residues. Per germline, CDR1 MNHEY and CDR2 SVGAGI. This CDR3 is CAAGGYYGYTF. CDR3 in DNA: TGTGCCGCCGGGGGATACTATGGCTACACCTTC.

This clone was seen a few times. The chain combines TRBV4-3 with TRBJ1-2; 8 nucleotides agree with TRBD1. The V gene end was trimmed by 0 bases and the J gene end by 6 bases; junction bases not matched to a gene: 3. The CDR3 length is 14 residues. From germline, CDR1 is LGHNA and CDR2 YSLEER. CDR3 DNA sequence: TGCGCCAGCAGCCAAGATGGACAGGGCAATGGCTACACCTTC. Its protein product is CASSQDGQGNGYTF.

V and J are TRBV5-4 and TRBJ2-7; TRBD1 matches 9 bases. V trimming: 4 bases; J trimming: 4 bases; junction bases outside the gene matches: 9. This CDR3 contains 15 residues. Germline-derived CDR1 and CDR2 are SGHNT and YYREEE (reference sequence). CDR3 DNA sequence: TGTGCCAGCAGCACAGGGGGCGCAGGTCAGTACGAGCAGTACTTC. This sequence encodes CASSTGGAGQYEQYF. The complete variable domain, with remaining parts taken from reference TRBV5-4 and TRBJ2-7, reads ETGVTQSPTHLIKTRGQQVTLRCSSQSGHNTVSWYQQALGQGPQFIFQYYREEENGRGNFPPRFSGLQFPNYSSELNVNALELDDSALYLCASSTGGAGQYEQYFGPGTRLTVT.

V and J are TRBV5-1 and TRBJ1-2; D is uncertain. Germline V gene sequence: CDR1 SGHRS, CDR2 YFSETQ. The CDR3 has 15 amino acids. V was cut by 3 bases and J by 4 bases, with 16 bases left in between. CDR3 amino acids: CASSSRATGTYGYTF. The CDR3 DNA reads TGCGCCAGCAGCTCACGGGCTACGGGAACCTATGGCTACACCTTC.

DNA for the CDR3: TGTGCCATCAGCAGGGGGCAAGGATCCGGGGAGCTGTTTTTT. Its translation is CAISRGQGSGELFF. V and J are TRBV10-3 and TRBJ2-2, with 8 bases identical to TRBD1. J lost 6 bases, V lost 6 bases, and 6 bases had no gene match. The CDR3 is 14 residues long. CDR1 is ENHRY, CDR2 SYGVKD, per germline.

This chain joins TRBV6-5 and TRBJ1-1; TRBD1 might be the D (5 bases). The CDR3 is 14 residues long. Germline values: CDR1 MNHEY, CDR2 SVGAGI. V lost 6 bases and J 5 bases, leaving 16 bases between the germline ends. CDR3 in amino acids: CASSDITGGTEAFF. The DNA for the CDR3 is TGTGCCAGCAGCGACATAACAGGAGGGACTGAAGCTTTCTTT.

This chain links TRBV6-2 or TRBV6-3 with TRBJ2-7; TRBD1 aligns across 7 bases. V was pared by 2 bases and J by 2 bases, with 24 bases of the junction left unmatched. The CDR3 has 21 amino acids. The germline gives CDR1 MNHEY, CDR2 SVGEGT. The CDR3 DNA reads TGTGCCAGCAGTTACCCAAATCCCCAAACCACCCGACAGGGAAATACCTACGAGCAGTACTTC. It is translated as CASSYPNPQTTRQGNTYEQYF.

V gene TRBV4-2 combines with J gene TRBJ2-1; D may be TRBD2 (5 bases). Germline assignment: CDR1 LGHNA and CDR2 YNFKEQ. The V and J ends lost 5 bases and 5 bases respectively, with 10 bases between them. CDR3 length: 13 residues. The CDR3 region has the DNA TGTGCCAGCAGCTATCAGCGGAACAATGAGCAGTTCTTC. Its translation is CASSYQRNNEQFF.

V is TRBV19 and J is TRBJ2-7; D remains ambiguous. V lost 9 bases, J lost 2 bases, and 14 bases lay in between. The CDR3 consists of 13 residues. In germline, CDR1 is LNHDA, CDR2 SQIVND (reference sequence). The chain's CDR3 is CARPNRGTYEQYV. CDR3 coding DNA: TGTGCCAGGCCTAACCGAGGAACCTACGAGCAGTACGTC.

Only a few counts were recorded for this clone. The chain has TRBV10-3 and TRBJ1-5; 8 positions match TRBD1. This CDR3 region has 13 residues. Germline lookup yields CDR1 ENHRY and CDR2 SYGVKD. Germline trimming cut 5 bases from V and 4 bases from J; bases unmatched to any gene: 1. The CDR3 sequence is CAISRDRNQPQHF. The CDR3 DNA follows: TGTGCCATCAGTCGGGACAGGAATCAGCCCCAGCATTTT.

The V call is TRBV24-1, the J call TRBJ2-1; tentatively, D is TRBD1 (6 bases). This CDR3 spans 13 amino acids. The V and J ends lost 8 bases and 5 bases respectively, with 12 bases between them. CDR1 and CDR2 from the germline V gene are KGHDR and SFDVKD. The CDR3 here is CATMGTLNNEQFF. In DNA form, the CDR3 reads TGTGCCACCATGGGGACACTGAACAATGAGCAGTTCTTC.

This rearrangement joins TRBV6-5 to TRBJ2-7; 7 bases agree with TRBD1. The CDR3 has 13 residues. Trimming removed 6 bases from V and 2 bases from J; junction bases left unmatched: 4. In germline, CDR1 is MNHEY, CDR2 SVGAGI. This chain's CDR3 is CASSRDRTYEQYV. The CDR3, as DNA: TGTGCCAGCAGCCGGGACAGAACCTACGAGCAGTACGTC.

This chain connects TRBV6-6 to TRBJ1-1; D perhaps matches TRBD1 (5 bases). Germline V gene data show CDR1 as MNHNY and CDR2 as SVGAGI (reference sequence). The V gene lost 4 bases and the J gene lost 11 bases, with 14 bases spanning the gap. This CDR3 has 12 residues. CDR3 in DNA: TGTGCCAGCAGTTCGGCCCAGGGATGGGCTTTCTTT. Its protein product is CASSSAQGWAFF.

The rearrangement uses TRBV6-5 and TRBJ1-4, with TRBD1 as a possible D gene (6 bases). Trimming pared 0 bases from V and 10 bases from J, leaving 18 bases between. CDR1 is MNHEY, CDR2 SVGAGI, per germline. CDR3 length: 16 residues. The CDR3, as DNA: TGTGCCAGCAGTTACTCCCCCGCGACAGGAGAGGTAAAACTGTTTTTT. Its protein product is CASSYSPATGEVKLFF.

The V and J genes are TRBV13 and TRBJ1-6; unclear D gene. The germline V gene has CDR1 PRHDT and CDR2 FYEKMQ (reference sequence). Between the trimmed V and J ends, which lost 0 bases and 0 bases, there was a span of 24 bases. The CDR3 runs 22 residues. For the CDR3, the DNA is TGTGCCAGCAGCTTAGGCGGAGGCCGCATGGGAATAATGAGCTCCTATAATTCACCCCTCCACTTT. Protein product: CASSLGGGRMGIMSSYNSPLHF.

V is TRBV18 and J is TRBJ2-1, with D tentatively TRBD2 (5 bases). The CDR3 runs to 13 residues. Germline V lookup: CDR1 KGHSH, CDR2 LQKENI. V was cut by 2 bases and J by 4 bases, with 6 bases left in between. CDR3 DNA sequence: TGTGCCAGCTCACCAGGACTTTACAATGAGCAGTTCTTC. This sequence encodes CASSPGLYNEQFF.

The chain carries TRBV4-1 and TRBJ2-4; a weak D match, TRBD2 (5 bases). Trimming removed 4 bases from V and 8 bases from J, with 24 bases in between. This CDR3 spans 17 amino acids. Germline values: CDR1 MGHRA, CDR2 YSYEKL. The CDR3 nucleotides are TGCGCCAGCAGCCCCCTTCCGGGGTCAGGTAAGAGTTACATTCAGTACTTC. It encodes CASSPLPGSGKSYIQYF.

CDR3 amino acids: CATSDRGQGVTDTQYF. The CDR3, as DNA: TGTGCCACCAGTGATCGTGGACAGGGGGTGACAGATACGCAGTATTTT. The rearrangement joins TRBV24-1 to TRBJ2-3, with TRBD1 matching over 10 bases. Germline trimming cut 3 bases from V and 3 bases from J; bases unmatched to any gene: 5. Looked up from germline, CDR1 is KGHDR and CDR2 is SFDVKD. The CDR3 runs to 16 residues.

The CDR3 protein is CASSMGGNQPQHF. The CDR3 DNA sequence: TGTGCCAGTAGTATGGGGGGAAATCAGCCCCAGCATTTT. The chain couples TRBV19 to TRBJ1-5; D might be TRBD1 (5 bases). Trimming took 3 bases from V and 4 from J, leaving 7 bases between them. The germline gives CDR1 LNHDA, CDR2 SQIVND (reference sequence). The CDR3 sequence is 13 residues long.